The TCR beta chain under discussion was sequenced for a study of cytomegalovirus exposure and HLA in healthy donors (dated by TCRdb to about 2017). The study in broad terms: An earlier analysis of under 600 of the donors reported about 290 Gb of sequence data and some 100 million unique TCR beta sequences from 150 million to 200 million T cells. Both class I and class II loci were covered by HLA typing, at four-digit resolution. The study profiled the T cell repertoires of around 700 subjects by immunosequencing and related them to cytomegalovirus serostatus. Besides the first cohort of some 670 subjects, a separate validation cohort made up of 120 or so different subjects was used. Of the approximately 400 genotyped donors, roughly 85% fell in the genetic ancestry cluster associated with self-reported Caucasian donors. The number of donors typed differed by locus, with roughly 629-640 for A, B, C, DRB1 and DQB1, roughly 520 for DQA1, over 600 for DPA1, and 400 to 490 for DPB1. In a later genetic analysis, genome-wide SNP genotypes for 398 of the 666 donors were used, and that subset was treated as a discovery cohort. An earlier analysis of about 600 of the donors used high-throughput TCR beta sequencing to judge whether each TCR beta V gene segment behaved as functional or pseudogenic. Donor age, sex, ethnicity and CMV serostatus were compiled together with the repertoire data. Every discovery cohort repertoire had been produced on one sequencing platform. High-throughput TCR immunosequencing, statistical association of individual TCRs with disease status, and machine learning were combined to predict cytomegalovirus infection status. On average, roughly 240,000 unique TCR beta nucleotide sequences were sequenced per donor among more than 350 genotyped donors of the cohort, with about 17% of those sequences being non-productive. An early release covering 500 to 750 HLA-typed donors comprised about 300 gigabases of sequencing data and around 80 million unique TCR sequences. Because of strong linkage in the cohort, four to six DR-DQ haplotypes were treated as single units for association and clustering. The study aimed to test whether signatures of past pathogen exposure could be identified by cataloging public T cell receptors. To study patterns of TCR occurrence, a later analysis re-analyzed previously published TCR beta repertoires from 650 to 750 donors and added high-resolution HLA genotyping. Rather than using new phenotypic data, the later analysis identified candidate immune exposures from TCR beta sequences and from how often those sequences occurred across donors. On the study overall, not on this receptor specifically: Strong co-occurrence of HLA alleles, especially DR and DQ, made assigning TCR associations to individual alleles difficult. A later analysis found that TCR association rates varied across HLA loci, with DRB1 alleles showing the most associated TCRs and HLA-C alleles the fewest. A further reported finding was that TCR beta sequences accurately predicted the HLA-A and HLA-B alleles for most subjects in the first cohort. Some IMGT-functional V segments, including TRBV6-2 and TRBV6-3, could not be told apart with the 87-base-pair reads, so those segments were excluded. In an earlier analysis of more than 450 of the donors, most TCR beta V segments were observed in productive rearrangements about 87% or about 30% of the time, broadly matching IMGT annotations. Correlated functional status among segregating V segments might reflect linkage disequilibrium, but an unknown experimental factor could not be ruled out. In both the original and validation cohorts, the classifier was reported to diagnose cytomegalovirus status with high specificity and sensitivity. Roughly uniform sequencing depth across donors was assumed in presence/absence analyses, although this assumption may not hold. In a later analysis, most CMV-associated TCR beta chains were found to appear HLA-restricted, with HLA associations seemingly driven largely by CMV exposure. Most TCR sequences were observed very rarely across donors, whereas some public TCRs were present in many individuals. HLA typing was unavailable for some donors at each locus, so association tests used only the typed subset. According to a later analysis, parvovirus B19, influenza, CMV and Epstein-Barr virus appeared linked to several top co-occurrence clusters. Compared with equally common non-associated chains, HLA-associated TCR beta chains in a later analysis were more clonally expanded and had lower generation probabilities. V-gene and J-gene trimming of TCR beta chains was associated with a missense DCLRE1C variant in a later genetic analysis, and the association was replicated in an independent cohort. The sequencing pipeline was judged likely to have produced a cluster of highly shared sequence variants as a technical artifact. In a later analysis, 16,951 TCR beta sequences were associated with specific HLA alleles at a false discovery rate of 0.05. A later genetic analysis reported fewer N-insertions in productive TCRs among donors in an Asian-associated ancestry cluster than the approximately 670-donor mean. This cohort had only TCR beta chains sequenced, and the lack of alpha or paired-chain data limited which features could be detected. The study listed approximately 160 TCR beta chains as associated with cytomegalovirus. In vitro tests confirmed that a few of the cytomegalovirus-associated TCR beta chains recognize cytomegalovirus antigens. For the cohort, immune exposure information was limited to CMV serostatus. According to the authors, the approach could potentially be generalized to other disease states and immunological phenotypes. Seventeen rarely observed V segments, including chromosome 9 orphons, were excluded from the earlier analysis of approximately 500 of the donors because counts were too low.

This clone came up a few times. Its antigen remains undetermined. The sample holds no much larger clone one base away, and base qualities are not on file. The cohort was made up of approximately 670 healthy bone marrow donors. All cohort members were sampled while nominally healthy, although unrecorded immune exposures were likely present. The donor was CMV seropositive and belonged to the group of 250 to 300 seropositive cohort members. Each donor provided a peripheral blood sample, and peripheral blood mononuclear cells were used for TCR beta sequencing. Genomic DNA was extracted from the blood cell samples with the Qiagen DNeasy Blood Extraction Kit. The method behind the library was the immunoSEQ multiplex PCR assay. The multiplex PCR relied on a mix of 60 forward primers for TCR Vbeta segments and 13 reverse primers for TCR Jbeta segments. The CDR3 region of rearranged TCR beta genes was amplified from genomic DNA with a multiplex PCR assay. On the Illumina HiSeq System, the amplified TCR beta libraries were sequenced as 87-base-pair reads. The paper's data handling went like this. A later analysis counted tens of millions of unique TCR beta chains across the 650 to 700 repertoires, and around 12 million of these chains were shared by at least two donors. Raw reads were error-corrected and collapsed into unique sequences by a nearest-neighbor algorithm in which closely related sequences were merged to remove PCR and sequencing errors. Alignment of CDR3 sequences to IMGT reference sequences was used to assign V, D and J gene segments. For a sequence to be retained, a match of at least six nucleotides was required to both a V gene segment and a J gene segment. A rearrangement counted as productive if the CDR3 had no stop codons and remained in frame with V and J, and every other rearrangement counted as non-productive. CDR3 was defined by IMGT convention, running from the second conserved V-encoded cysteine to the conserved J-encoded phenylalanine. The earlier analysis of about 590 of the donors excluded sequences that lacked an unambiguous match to a single V gene segment. In an earlier analysis of almost 600 of the donors, a V segment was called functional when productive rearrangements were above 56.7%, and segregating when the standard deviation between donors exceeded 5%. To diagnose cytomegalovirus status from the catalog of TCR beta chain sequences, a statistical classification framework was built. In a later analysis, V and J genes were assigned by comparing TCR nucleotide sequences against IMGT/GENE-DB human TR gene sequences. In a later analysis, CDR3 sequences and most-parsimonious VDJ recombination scenarios were assigned using the TCRdist pipeline. In a later analysis, each TCR beta chain was defined by its CDR3 amino acid sequence together with its V-gene family, and reads without a unique V-gene family were excluded. In a later analysis, 450 to 600 highly shared, low-generation-probability nucleotide sequences were removed to address suspected cross-contamination and a sequencing artifact. For each public chain, a later analysis derived a clonal expansion index from normalized ranks of inferred template counts within each repertoire. Generation probabilities in a later analysis came from a VDJ recombination model fitted to out-of-frame rearrangements, and those results were checked against IGoR. Hypergeometric tests were used in a later analysis to score TCR-TCR, TCR-HLA and TCR-CMV co-occurrence, with a repertoire-size bias correction applied to the TCR pairs. A later analysis estimated false discovery rates by permuting HLA or CMV assignments 20 times. In a later analysis, co-occurring TCRs were grouped using DBSCAN, and TCRdist sequence similarity was added for clustering within HLA-allele-positive subsets. For co-occurrence clustering, repertoires with fewer than 30,000 or more than 120,000 public chains were excluded, along with roughly 5 repertoires with anomalous nucleotide sharing. The clones in this table, taken by TCRdb from immuneACCESS, are in-frame only. Not every clone is retained; where verified, under half of the shortfall comes from an unresolved V gene, and the cause of the rest is unknown. V, J and clone size reflect that table, while D and trimming were determined from the DNA. This sample has roughly 100,000 clones in its table, and roughly 71% of those were observed once. The top ten clonotypes cover approximately 11% of the sample.

The CDR3 holds 17 amino acids from the cysteine to the phenylalanine. This entry keeps only the CDR3 DNA: 51 bases, framed from base 1. According to the germline V gene, CDR1 reads SGHRS and CDR2 reads YFSETQ. After removal of 2 bases from V and 0 bases from J, the junction retains 8 bases not matched to a gene. The TCR sequence derives from a man aged 35 to 55 in good health and CMV-seropositive. The V and J genes are TRBV5-1 and TRBJ1-3; 7 bases in the middle match TRBD1. What was sequenced was PBMCs. This receptor has the CDR3 CASSFRTGTNSGNTIYF. The DNA sequence is TGCGCCAGCAGCTTTCGGACAGGAACCAACTCTGGAAACACCATATATTTT.